The next 7 T cell receptor beta chains were all read from a single sample in a study of cytomegalovirus exposure and HLA in healthy donors. The PCR was carried out with 60 Vbeta primers and 13 Jbeta primers. The data were produced by immunoSEQ multiplex PCR, yet TCRdb's version contains in-frame clones alone and is incomplete. The repertoire holds about 210,000 clones, with 82% as singletons. Sequenced: PBMCs. All receptors derive from a man aged 40-55 years in good health and CMV-seropositive.

The chain joins TRBV5-6 to TRBJ2-1, with a possible D match to TRBD2 (6 bases). Trimming took 4 bases from V and 0 from J, leaving 11 bases between them. Per the germline V gene, CDR1 is SGHDT and CDR2 is YYEEEE. The CDR3 spans 15 residues. The CDR3 protein is CASSRDWGSYNEQFF. CDR3 DNA sequence: TGTGCCAGCAGCCGGGACTGGGGCTCCTACAATGAGCAGTTCTTC.

This clone has at least ten counts. The rearrangement links TRBV7-9 to TRBJ2-1; a weak D match, TRBD2 (6 bases). CDR1 and CDR2 (germline): SEHNR, FQNEAQ (reference sequence). The V gene lost 5 bases and the J gene lost 9 bases, with 17 bases spanning the gap. This CDR3 is 14 amino acids long. CDR3: CASSEGLADVEQFF. In DNA, the CDR3 is TGTGCCAGCAGCGAGGGATTAGCGGACGTTGAGCAGTTCTTC.

This sequence joins TRBV19 and TRBJ2-1, with 9 bases lining up with TRBD2. Germline CDR1 and CDR2: LNHDA and SQIVND (reference sequence). CDR3 length equals 16 residues. Germline trimming cut 5 bases from V and 5 bases from J; bases unmatched to any gene: 10. CDR3 sequence reads: CASSLASGTINNEQFF. Here the CDR3 DNA reads TGTGCCAGTAGTCTGGCTAGCGGGACGATAAACAATGAGCAGTTCTTC.

This chain connects TRBV20-1 to TRBJ1-5; no clear D gene. Looked up from germline, CDR1 is DFQATT and CDR2 is SNEGSKA (reference sequence). Deletions cut 6 bases from V and 4 bases from J, with 7 bases between. CDR3 length: 11 residues. CDR3 DNA sequence: TGCAGTGCCCGGGGTAATCAGCCCCAGCATTTT. It is translated as CSARGNQPQHF.

The chain joins TRBV9 to TRBJ1-1; 7 nucleotides match TRBD1. Germline V gene data show CDR1 as SGDLS and CDR2 as YYNGEE. Trimming cost V 4 bases and J 0 bases; bases outside gene matches: 15. This CDR3 region has 18 residues. The CDR3 loop reads CASSSYTRTGQMNTEAFF. CDR3 bases: TGTGCCAGCAGCTCATATACCCGGACAGGTCAAATGAACACTGAAGCTTTCTTT.

This clone was counted once. The chain recombines TRBV25-1 with TRBJ2-2; 7 positions agree with TRBD1. This CDR3 contains 16 residues. V gave up 4 bases and J gave up 4 bases; unmatched junction bases: 9. The germline CDR1 and CDR2 sequences are MGHDK and SYGVNS. The CDR3 sequence: CASSGPGTASTGELFF. CDR3 nucleotides: TGTGCCAGCAGTGGCCCCGGGACAGCGAGCACCGGGGAGCTGTTTTTT.

The chain combines TRBV4-1 with TRBJ2-7; D may be TRBD2 (6 bases). Germline CDR1 reads MGHRA; CDR2 reads YSYEKL. V dropped 0 bases and J dropped 2 bases, with 11 bases sitting between them. The CDR3 runs 15 residues. CDR3 nucleotides: TGCGCCAGCAGCCAAGAACGGGAGCCCCCCTACGAGCAGTACTTC. It codes for CASSQEREPPYEQYF.